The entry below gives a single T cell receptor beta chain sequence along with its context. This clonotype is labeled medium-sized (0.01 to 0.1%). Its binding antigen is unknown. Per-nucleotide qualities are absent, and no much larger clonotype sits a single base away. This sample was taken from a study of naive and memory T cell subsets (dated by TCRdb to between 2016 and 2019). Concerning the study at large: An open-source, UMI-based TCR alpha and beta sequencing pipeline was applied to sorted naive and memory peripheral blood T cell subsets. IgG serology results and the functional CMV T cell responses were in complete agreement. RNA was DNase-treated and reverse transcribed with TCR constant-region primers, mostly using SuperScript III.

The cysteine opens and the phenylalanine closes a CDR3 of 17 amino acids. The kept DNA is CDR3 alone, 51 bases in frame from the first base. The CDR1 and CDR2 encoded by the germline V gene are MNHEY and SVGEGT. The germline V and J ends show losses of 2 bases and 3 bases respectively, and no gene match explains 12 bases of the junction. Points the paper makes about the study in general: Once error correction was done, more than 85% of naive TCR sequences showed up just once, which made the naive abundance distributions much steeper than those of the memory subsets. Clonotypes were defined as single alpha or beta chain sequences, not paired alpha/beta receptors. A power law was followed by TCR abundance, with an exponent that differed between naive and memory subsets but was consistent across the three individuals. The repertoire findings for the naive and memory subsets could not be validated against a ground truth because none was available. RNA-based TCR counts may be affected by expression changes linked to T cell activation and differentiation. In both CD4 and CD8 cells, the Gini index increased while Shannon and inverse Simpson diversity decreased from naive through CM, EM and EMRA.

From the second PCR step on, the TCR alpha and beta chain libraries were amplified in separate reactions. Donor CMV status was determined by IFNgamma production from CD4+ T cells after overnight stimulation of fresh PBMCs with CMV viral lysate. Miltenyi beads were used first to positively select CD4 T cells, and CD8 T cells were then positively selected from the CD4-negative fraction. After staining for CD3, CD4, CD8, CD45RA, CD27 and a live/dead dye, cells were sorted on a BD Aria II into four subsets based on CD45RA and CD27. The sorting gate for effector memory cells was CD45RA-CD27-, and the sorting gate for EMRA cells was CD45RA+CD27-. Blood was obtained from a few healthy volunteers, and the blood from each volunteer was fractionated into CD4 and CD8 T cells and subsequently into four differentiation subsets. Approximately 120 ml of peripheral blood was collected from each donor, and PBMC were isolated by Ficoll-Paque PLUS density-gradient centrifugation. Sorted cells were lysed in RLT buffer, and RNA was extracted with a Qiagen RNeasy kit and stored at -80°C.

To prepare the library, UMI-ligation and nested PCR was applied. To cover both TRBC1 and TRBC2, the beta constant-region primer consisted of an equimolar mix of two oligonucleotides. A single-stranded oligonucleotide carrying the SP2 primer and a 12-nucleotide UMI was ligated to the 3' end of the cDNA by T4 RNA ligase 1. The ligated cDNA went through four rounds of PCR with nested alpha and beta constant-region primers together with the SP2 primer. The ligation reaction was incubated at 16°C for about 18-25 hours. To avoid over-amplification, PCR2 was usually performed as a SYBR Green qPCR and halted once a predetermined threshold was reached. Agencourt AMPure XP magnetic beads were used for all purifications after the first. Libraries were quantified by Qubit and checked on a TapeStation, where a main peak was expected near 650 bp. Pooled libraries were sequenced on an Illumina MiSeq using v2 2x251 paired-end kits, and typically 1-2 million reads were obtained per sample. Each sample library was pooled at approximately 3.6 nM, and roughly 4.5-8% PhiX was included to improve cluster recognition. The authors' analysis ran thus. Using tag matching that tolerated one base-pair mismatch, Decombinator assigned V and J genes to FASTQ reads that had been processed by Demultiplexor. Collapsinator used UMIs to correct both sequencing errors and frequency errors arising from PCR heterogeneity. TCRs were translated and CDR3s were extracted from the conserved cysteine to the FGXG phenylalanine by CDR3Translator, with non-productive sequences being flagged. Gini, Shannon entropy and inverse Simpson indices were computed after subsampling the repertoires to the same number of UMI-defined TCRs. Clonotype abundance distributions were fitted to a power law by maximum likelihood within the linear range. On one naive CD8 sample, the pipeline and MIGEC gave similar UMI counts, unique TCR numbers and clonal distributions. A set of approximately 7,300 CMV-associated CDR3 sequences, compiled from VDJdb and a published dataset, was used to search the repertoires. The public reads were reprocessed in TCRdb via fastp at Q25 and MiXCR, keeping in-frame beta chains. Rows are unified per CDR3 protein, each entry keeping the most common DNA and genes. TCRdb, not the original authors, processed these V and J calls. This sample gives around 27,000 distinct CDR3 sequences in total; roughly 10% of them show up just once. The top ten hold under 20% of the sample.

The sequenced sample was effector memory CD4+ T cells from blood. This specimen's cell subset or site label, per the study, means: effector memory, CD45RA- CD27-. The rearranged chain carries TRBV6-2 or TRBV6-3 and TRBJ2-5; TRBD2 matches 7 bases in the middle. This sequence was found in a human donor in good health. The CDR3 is CASSYQLGGGDEETQYF. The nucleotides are TGTGCCAGCAGTTACCAACTCGGCGGGGGAGACGAAGAGACCCAGTACTTC.